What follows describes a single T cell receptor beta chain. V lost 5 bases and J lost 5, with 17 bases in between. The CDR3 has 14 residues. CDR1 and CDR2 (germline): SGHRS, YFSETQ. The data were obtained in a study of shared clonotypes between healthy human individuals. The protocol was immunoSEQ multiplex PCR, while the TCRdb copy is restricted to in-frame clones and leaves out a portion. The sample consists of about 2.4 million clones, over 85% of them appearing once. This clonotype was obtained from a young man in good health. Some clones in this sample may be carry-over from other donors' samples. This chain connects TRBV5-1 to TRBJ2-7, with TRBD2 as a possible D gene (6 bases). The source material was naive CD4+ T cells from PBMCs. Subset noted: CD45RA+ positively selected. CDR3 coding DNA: TGCGCCAGCAGAGGACTACTAACAGTGGACGAGCAGTACTTC. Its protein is CASRGLLTVDEQYF.